This T cell receptor (beta chain) was identified during a study of T cell clonality in common variable immunodeficiency. V dropped 0 bases and J dropped 8 bases, with 17 bases sitting between them. CDR3 length equals 16 residues. Germline V gives CDR1 MNHEY, CDR2 SVGEGT. On this clone: No antigen is known for it. A much larger clone lies a single base off, so this may be a read error. Coverage ceases 3 residues before the CDR3 finishes, and the germline J gene fills in the end.

The study's findings and limits: Authors noted CVID clonality's cause needs subpopulation repertoire sequencing. In common variable immunodeficiency, TCR beta chains reportedly carried fewer deletions and N-nucleotide insertions.

The method was immunoSEQ multiplex PCR; TCRdb's version includes in-frame clones alone and lacks a portion of them. This sample comprises more than 35,000 clones, none seen once only. The chain uses TRBV6-2 or TRBV6-3 and TRBJ1-5, with D possibly matching TRBD1 (5 bases). The TCR originated in a human donor with common variable immunodeficiency. Sequenced: peripheral blood mononuclear cells. The CDR3 is CASSYSSGAGHKPQHF. The covered CDR3 bases are TGTGCCAGCAGTTACTCGAGTGGTGCAGGGCATAAGCCC.